These 3 T cell receptor beta chains were all obtained from the same sample, sequenced in a study of cytomegalovirus exposure and HLA in healthy donors. PCR amplification relied on 60 Vbeta primers (plus 13 Jbeta primers). The data were produced by immunoSEQ multiplex PCR, yet TCRdb's version contains in-frame clones alone and is incomplete. The table includes around 150,000 clones, approximately 84% detected once. Material: PBMCs. The receptor set was obtained from a man aged 18-30 years in good health and CMV-seropositive.

This clone was observed a handful of times. J is TRBJ2-1 and V is TRBV9, with 15 bases fitting TRBD2. V lost 4 bases, J lost 4 bases, and 12 bases stayed unmatched. Germline loops: CDR1 SGDLS, CDR2 YYNGEE. CDR3 length: 19 residues. The CDR3 loop is CASSLDLPGLAGGYNEQFF. CDR3 bases: TGTGCCAGCAGCTTAGATCTACCGGGACTAGCGGGGGGATACAATGAGCAGTTCTTC.

The CDR3 sequence is CASSLPLTGGASGGYTF. The DNA for the CDR3 is TGTGCCAGCAGCTTACCACTCACAGGGGGCGCTTCGGGTGGCTACACCTTC. This rearrangement joins TRBV11-3 to TRBJ1-2; 9 nucleotides match TRBD1. The CDR3 totals 17 residues. The germline V gene has CDR1 SGHNT and CDR2 YENEEA. With 2 bases clipped from V and 7 bases from J, the junction kept 14 bases outside the gene matches.

This clone was seen a handful of times. The CDR3 is CAASPAGGYNEQFF. CDR3 nucleotide sequence: TGTGCTGCCTCTCCAGCGGGGGGGTACAATGAGCAGTTCTTC. The J gene is TRBJ2-1, the V gene TRBV30; TRBD2 agrees at 10 bases. The CDR3 contains 14 residues. Germline CDR1 GTSNPN, CDR2 SVGIG (reference sequence).